Below, 12 T cell receptor beta chains from the same sample are listed, as sequenced in a study of blood T cell repertoires in COVID-19. TCRdb's copy holds only in-frame clones and misses some; the assay was immunoSEQ multiplex PCR. The sample lists around 250,000 clones; around 84% were seen once. The sequencing sample was made of PBMCs or T cells enriched from blood (not recorded which). These receptors were taken from a man under 40 with acute COVID-19.

This clone was counted once. The chain carries TRBV6-1 and TRBJ1-6; the D gene is possibly TRBD1 (6 bases). The CDR3 consists of 14 residues. Between the trimmed V and J ends, which lost 0 bases and 7 bases, there was a span of 7 bases. Germline V gene sequence: CDR1 MNHNS, CDR2 SASEGT. For the CDR3, the DNA is TGTGCCAGCAGTGAAGCCACAGGGAATTCACCCCTCCACTTT. Its protein is CASSEATGNSPLHF.

The J gene is TRBJ1-4, the V gene TRBV14; D is undetermined. Looked up from germline, CDR1 is SGHDN and CDR2 is FVKESK. The CDR3 consists of 15 residues. The ends were cut back, 1 base at V and 8 bases at J, with 14 bases in the middle. CDR3 amino acids: CASSQGGRAGEKLFF. The CDR3 nucleotides are TGTGCCAGCAGCCAAGGAGGGAGGGCAGGCGAAAAACTGTTTTTT. Complete variable domain (other parts from reference TRBV14 and TRBJ1-4): EAGVTQFPSHSVIEKGQTVTLRCDPISGHDNLYWYRRVMGKEIKFLLHFVKESKQDESGMPNNRFLAERTGGTYSTLKVQPAELEDSGVYFCASSQGGRAGEKLFFGSGTQLSVL.

The rearrangement links TRBV6-5 to TRBJ2-1; possible D gene TRBD2, 6 bases. The CDR3 is made up of 16 amino acids. Germline V gene sequence: CDR1 MNHEY, CDR2 SVGAGI. The V end was cut by 0 bases, the J end by 8 bases, with 17 bases between. The CDR3 loop reads CASSYSGGILSYEQFF. The DNA for the CDR3 is TGTGCCAGCAGTTACTCGGGGGGAATTCTGAGCTATGAGCAGTTCTTC.

The chain employs TRBV2 and TRBJ1-5; 8 bases fit TRBD1. Germline V gives CDR1 SNHLY, CDR2 FYNNEI. This CDR3 spans 14 amino acids. Trimming removed 5 bases from V and 7 bases from J; junction bases left unmatched: 7. For the CDR3, the DNA is TGTGCCAGCAGTTCCGACAGGGGTGGACAGCCCCAGCATTTT. Translation: CASSSDRGGQPQHF. Looking up the rest from reference TRBV2 and TRBJ1-5 gives the full variable domain: EPEVTQTPSHQVTQMGQEVILRCVPISNHLYFYWYRQILGQKVEFLVSFYNNEISEKSEIFDDQFSVERPDGSNFTLKIRSTKLEDSAMYFCASSSDRGGQPQHFGDGTRLSIL.

Only a few counts were recorded for this clone. The chain uses TRBV24-1 and TRBJ1-5; a possible D gene is TRBD1 (6 bases). From germline, CDR1 is KGHDR and CDR2 SFDVKD. The CDR3 is 13 amino acids. V gave up 7 bases and J gave up 3 bases, with 9 bases separating them. The CDR3, as DNA: TGTGCCACCAGAGGGACACACAATCAGCCCCAGCATTTT. Protein: CATRGTHNQPQHF.

This clone was seen a single time. The J gene is TRBJ1-2, the V gene TRBV10-3; 8 bases match TRBD1. Trimming removed 6 bases from V and 4 bases from J; junction bases left unmatched: 16. There are 17 residues in the CDR3. Germline lookup yields CDR1 ENHRY and CDR2 SYGVKD. CDR3 DNA sequence: TGTGCCATCAGGGGGGGGATAATTGGACAGGGCTCCTATGGCTACACCTTC. Protein product: CAIRGGIIGQGSYGYTF.

The chain joins TRBV13 to TRBJ1-1, with a possible D match to TRBD1 (5 bases). Germline CDR1 and CDR2: PRHDT and FYEKMQ (reference sequence). The CDR3 is made up of 14 amino acids. Trimming left V 5 bases short and J 0 bases short, with 10 bases between. CDR3 residues: CASSAGQLNTEAFF. The CDR3 nucleotides are TGTGCCAGCAGCGCGGGGCAGCTGAACACTGAAGCTTTCTTT.

The CDR3 sequence is CASSPAGPNTEAFF. The CDR3 DNA reads as TGTGCCAGCAGTCCCGCGGGGCCGAACACTGAAGCTTTCTTT. This rearrangement joins TRBV28 to TRBJ1-1, with a possible D match to TRBD1 (5 bases). The CDR3 loop spans 14 amino acids. Germline-derived CDR1 and CDR2 are MDHEN and SYDVKM. Deletions cut 5 bases from V and 1 base from J, with 11 bases between.

The CDR3 DNA reads TGTGCCAGCAGCGGGGGGAGGCTAGCGGTCAAAAAAGAGACCCAGTACTTC. Encoded protein: CASSGGRLAVKKETQYF. This chain connects TRBV9 to TRBJ2-5; 7 nucleotides align to TRBD2. V lost 3 bases and J lost 3; bases outside the gene matches: 14. The CDR3 has 17 residues. Germline loops: CDR1 SGDLS, CDR2 YYNGEE.

The V call is TRBV28, the J call TRBJ1-4; D is possibly TRBD1 (5 bases). V was trimmed by 8 bases and J by 8 bases, leaving 15 bases between them. CDR3 length: 13 residues. Germline V lookup: CDR1 MDHEN, CDR2 SYDVKM. CDR3 protein: CASFGAGYEKLFF. The CDR3, as DNA: TGTGCCAGCTTTGGGGCAGGGTACGAAAAACTGTTTTTT.

This clone was seen only a few times. The chain uses TRBV5-8 and TRBJ2-6; weak D call: TRBD2 (5 bases). This CDR3 has 16 residues. Germline-derived CDR1 and CDR2 are SGHTS and YDEGEE. Trimming removed 0 bases from V and 3 bases from J, with 10 bases in between. CDR3 DNA: TGTGCCAGCAGCTTGGCCTGGACTGGTGGGGCCAACGTCCTGACTTTC. Residues: CASSLAWTGGANVLTF. The entire variable domain, with the rest obtained from reference TRBV5-8 and TRBJ2-6, is as follows: EAGVTQSPTHLIKTRGQQATLRCSPISGHTSVYWYQQALGLGLQFLLWYDEGEERNRGNFPPRFSGRQFPNYSSELNVNALELEDSALYLCASSLAWTGGANVLTFGAGSRLTVL.

V is TRBV5-4 and J is TRBJ2-1, with 9 nucleotides matching TRBD2. Germline V gene sequence: CDR1 SGHNT, CDR2 YYREEE (reference sequence). V dropped 4 bases and J dropped 5; count of bases not matched to a gene: 13. This CDR3 contains 17 residues. CDR3 bases: TGTGCCAGCAGCGCGAACCCAGGACTAGCGATCCACAATGAGCAGTTCTTC. Its protein is CASSANPGLAIHNEQFF.